In this sample, the clone carrying this TCR beta chain turned up a few times. Its cognate antigen is unknown. Both CD4+ and CD8+ T cells were separated by sorting PBMCs. Sequencing used cDNA as its template, made by extracting RNA and reverse transcribing it. Sequencing was performed with immunoSEQ multiplex PCR; in TCRdb, only in-frame clones are kept and a portion is missing. Of fewer than 150,000 clones listed, roughly 58% were seen once; the top ten hold 4.5%. The sample comes from a study of CD8+ T cells in alopecia areata. Study results and limitations: More clonal than normal scalp was lesional scalp, particularly alopecia totalis/universalis. Sequencing of scalp samples also captures resident alphabeta T cells of normal skin. Mice showed TCR sharing more clearly than patients did, possibly owing to HLA.

V was shortened by 5 bases and J by 8 bases, with 12 bases between the two germline ends. The CDR3 covers 12 residues. CDR1 SEHNR and CDR2 FQNEAQ come from the germline V gene (reference sequence). This chain uses TRBV7-9 with TRBJ1-1, with D tentatively TRBD1 (6 bases). Sequences were derived from CD4+ T cells sorted from blood, sampled at week 0. The clonotype was recovered from a human donor with alopecia areata. DNA for the CDR3: TGTGCCAGCAGCGGTCAAGACAGGGAAGCTTTCTTT. Protein product: CASSGQDREAFF.